The 20 T cell receptor beta chains below were found in one sample sequenced in a study of identical twins. TCRdb recomputed calls from the 5' RACE reads with MiXCR, one row per CDR3 protein. Of 1.5 million to 2 million distinct CDR3 sequences listed, about 32% are singletons. The specimen was cord blood. The source is a newborn girl in good health.

This clonotype was observed many times. The chain carries TRBV10-3 and TRBJ2-3; D call uncertain. Trimming shortened V by 1 base and J by 1 base, and 3 bases separated the two germline ends. The CDR3 runs to 13 residues. CDR1 is ENHRY and CDR2 is SYGVKD in the germline V gene. The CDR3 DNA is TGTGCCATCAGTGAGTTTGGCACAGATACGCAGTATTTT. Amino acid sequence: CAISEFGTDTQYF.

This rearrangement joins TRBV29-1 to TRBJ2-2; D gene unclear. Germline lookup yields CDR1 SQVTM and CDR2 ANQGSEA. There are 14 residues in the CDR3. V was clipped by 3 bases and J by 6 bases, with 14 bases between them. The CDR3 coding sequence is TGCAGCGTTGATTCCACCAATCACCCCGGGGAGCTGTTTTTT. Its translation is CSVDSTNHPGELFF.

In its sample, this clonotype was seen a few times. The chain has TRBV9 and TRBJ2-3; weak D call: TRBD2 (6 bases). The ends were cut back, 0 bases at V and 1 base at J, with 12 bases in the middle. There are 16 residues in the CDR3. The V gene's germline CDR1 is SGDLS and CDR2 YYNGEE. CDR3 coding DNA: TGTGCCAGCAGCGTAGGGCGGGGAATCGGCACAGATACGCAGTATTTT. Protein product: CASSVGRGIGTDTQYF.

Worth noting for this clonotype: The junction differs from germline at one of its ends, possibly a read error. The V gene is TRBV2, the J gene TRBJ1-6, with 10 bases matching TRBD1. The germline gives CDR1 SNHLY, CDR2 FYNNEI. The CDR3 contains 14 residues. The DNA of the CDR3 is TGTGCCAGCAGTGAGGACAGGGGGTATTCACCCCCCCACTTT. Protein sequence: CASSEDRGYSPPHF.

This clonotype has a single count. The J gene is TRBJ2-7, the V gene TRBV25-1; 7 nucleotides align to TRBD1. Near its end, the DNA agrees better with TRBJ2-5, so the J call may be wrong. The germline V gene encodes CDR1 MGHDK and CDR2 SYGVNS. The CDR3 spans 12 residues. The CDR3 loop reads CASRGQLKTQYF. CDR3 in DNA: TGTGCCAGCAGGGGACAGTTAAAGACCCAGTACTTC.

This clonotype appeared many times. The rearrangement uses TRBV28 and TRBJ1-2, with a tentative D call TRBD1 (6 bases). The CDR3 is made up of 14 amino acids. Germline CDR1 is MDHEN and CDR2 is SYDVKM. V dropped 2 bases and J dropped 4 bases, with 11 bases sitting between them. The CDR3 DNA is TGTGCCAGCAGTTTAACCCAGGGGAGCTATGGCTACACCTTC. Its protein product is CASSLTQGSYGYTF.

J is TRBJ2-5 and V is TRBV6-6; D tentatively reads TRBD1 or TRBD2 (5 bases each). Trimming took off 0 bases at V and 4 bases at J, with 15 bases between the two ends. Germline CDR1 reads MNHNY; CDR2 reads SVGAGI (reference sequence). This CDR3 is 16 amino acids long. DNA of the CDR3: TGTGCCAGCAGTTACTCGGGGACGCAAAGTAGAGAGACCCAGTACTTC. It yields the protein CASSYSGTQSRETQYF.

This chain joins TRBV6-2 or TRBV6-3 and TRBJ2-3; 10 bases agree with TRBD2. The CDR3 has 15 amino acids. Germline CDR1 MNHEY, CDR2 SVGEGT. With V trimmed by 2 bases and J by 4 bases, 3 bases remained unmatched. The CDR3 loop reads CASSYGTSVSDTQYF. CDR3 DNA: TGTGCCAGCAGTTACGGGACTAGCGTCTCAGATACGCAGTATTTT.

This chain connects TRBV6-6 to TRBJ1-2; 8 bases are a match to TRBD1. The CDR3 is made up of 15 amino acids. After removal of 2 bases from V and 3 bases from J, the junction contained 5 bases not matched to a gene. CDR1 is MNHNY and CDR2 is SVGAGI in the germline V gene (reference sequence). The CDR3 loop reads CASSYPRTGYYGYTF. DNA of the CDR3: TGTGCCAGCAGTTACCCCCGGACAGGGTACTATGGCTACACCTTC.

The chain couples TRBV20-1 to TRBJ2-1; 10 nucleotides align to TRBD2. Matching the DNA end better, TRBJ2-7 makes the J call doubtful. CDR1 and CDR2 from the germline V gene are DFQATT and SNEGSKA (reference sequence). The CDR3 sequence is 16 residues long. CDR3 loop: CSARVLLAGTYNEQYF. CDR3 nucleotide sequence: TGCAGTGCTAGAGTCCTACTAGCGGGGACCTACAATGAGCAGTACTTC.

This chain links TRBV6-4 with TRBJ2-1, with unresolved D. The CDR3 has 13 amino acids. Germline V gene lookup returns CDR1 MRHNA and CDR2 SNTAGT. V lost 0 bases and J lost 8, with 8 bases in between. The CDR3 loop reads CASSDSGFDEQFF. The CDR3 region has the DNA TGTGCCAGCAGTGACTCAGGGTTTGATGAGCAGTTCTTC.

The chain is built from TRBV20-1 and TRBJ1-2; D possibly corresponds to TRBD1 (5 bases). There are 14 residues in the CDR3. Trimming cost V 1 base and J 4 bases, with 13 bases left between them. Germline CDR1 reads DFQATT; CDR2 reads SNEGSKA (reference sequence). CDR3 sequence (DNA): TGCAGTGCTAGAGGGGCGGGGGAGAGCTATGGCTACACCTTC. It is translated as CSARGAGESYGYTF.

The sample holds one count of this clonotype. This chain joins TRBV12-3 or TRBV12-4 and TRBJ1-2; D might be TRBD1 (5 bases). The CDR3 loop spans 13 amino acids. The germline V and J ends were trimmed by 8 bases and 7 bases, with 17 bases remaining between them. CDR3 loop: CASGWDVWGGYTF. CDR3 DNA sequence: TGTGCCAGCGGTTGGGACGTCTGGGGTGGCTACACCTTC.

In this sample, this clonotype turned up a few times. As DNA, the CDR3 is TGTGCCAGCAGCTTCCCCGGTAGGGGGGCCGATACGCAGTATTTT. This encodes CASSFPGRGADTQYF. The chain has TRBV11-2 and TRBJ2-3; tentatively, D is TRBD1 or TRBD2 (6 bases each). CDR1 and CDR2 from the germline V gene are SGHAT and FQNNGV. The CDR3 loop spans 15 amino acids. Trimming removed 3 bases from V and 6 bases from J, with 16 bases in between.

In regard to this clonotype: At one end the junction does not follow the germline gene, possibly because of a read error. The V gene is TRBV3-1, the J gene TRBJ1-1; D is perhaps TRBD1 (5 bases). The CDR3 runs to 13 residues. In germline, CDR1 is LGHDT, CDR2 YNNKEL (reference sequence). DNA for the CDR3: TGTGCCAACAGCCTCATTGGGACGAGAGAAGCTTTCTTT. Translation: CANSLIGTREAFF.

CDR3 nucleotide sequence: TGTGCCAGCAGACGTAGCGGGGGGGCCGGAGATACGCAGTATTTT. As protein: CASRRSGGAGDTQYF. This chain uses TRBV12-3 or TRBV12-4 with TRBJ2-3; TRBD2 aligns across 11 bases. The length of the CDR3 is 15 residues. V shed 6 bases, J shed 5 bases, and the junction held 7 bases outside the gene matches.

V is TRBV19 and J is TRBJ2-1; 10 nucleotides agree with TRBD2. Germline CDR1 reads LNHDA; CDR2 reads SQIVND (reference sequence). V was clipped by 5 bases and J by 0 bases; unmatched bases: 7. CDR3 length equals 17 residues. In nucleotides, the CDR3 is TGTGCCAGTAGTGTAACACTAGCGGGGCCCTCCTACAATGAGCAGTTCTTC. The encoded protein is CASSVTLAGPSYNEQFF.

The chain carries TRBV4-1 and TRBJ2-2; no clear D gene. Germline CDR1 MGHRA, CDR2 YSYEKL. Trimming took off 0 bases at V and 9 bases at J, with 5 bases between the two ends. This CDR3 has 12 amino acids. The CDR3 coding sequence is TGCGCCAGCAGCCAAGATGAGAGGGAGCTGTTTTTT. Translated, it gives CASSQDERELFF.

This clonotype was picked up a small number of times. The chain carries TRBV9 and TRBJ2-1; the D is unclear. The V gene lost 0 bases and the J gene lost 6 bases, with 13 bases spanning the gap. Germline CDR1 reads SGDLS; CDR2 reads YYNGEE. This CDR3 is built from 15 residues. For the CDR3, the DNA is TGTGCCAGCAGCGTAGCTGCTAGTAGCCCCAATGAGCAGTTCTTC. Translated, it gives CASSVAASSPNEQFF.

The rearrangement uses TRBV4-2 and TRBJ2-7; 8 bases match TRBD2. V shed 4 bases and J 0 bases; nucleotides not matched to a gene: 17. The CDR3 has 19 amino acids. CDR1 is LGHNA and CDR2 is YNFKEQ in the germline V gene. The CDR3 spells CASSPVGGGFSSSSYEQYF. CDR3 DNA sequence: TGTGCCAGCAGCCCGGTCGGGGGGGGATTCTCCTCCTCCTCCTACGAGCAGTACTTC.